This T cell receptor (beta chain) appears in the sequencing data of a study of T-cell memory formation after mild COVID-19. General observations from the study: The pre-infection memory compartment contained some responding clones, suggesting cross-reactive memory joined.

With constant-segment primers, 5'RACE yielded cDNA libraries of TCR alpha and TCR beta that carried sample barcodes and UMIs. TCRdb processed the 5' RACE reads anew with MiXCR; each CDR3 protein has one entry. The sample records about 610,000 distinct CDR3 sequences, about 18% being singletons. Remarks on this clonotype: Its specificity is unknown.

Trimming pared 6 bases from V and 2 bases from J, leaving 11 bases between. This CDR3 spans 12 amino acids. Per the germline V gene, CDR1 is DFQATT and CDR2 is SNEGSKA (reference sequence). Sequencing used PBMCs or a T cell subset sorted from them (not recorded which). The receptor's source is an adult woman who had mild COVID-19 (a few samples of this study predate the infection). Cell type and time point are not known. The J gene is TRBJ2-7, the V gene TRBV20-1; the D gene is possibly TRBD2 (6 bases). DNA of the CDR3: TGCAGTGCCGCCGGGGGTACCTACGAGCAGTACTTC. This translates into CSAAGGTYEQYF.